Described below is a single TCR beta chain sequence and its context. Its antigen is undetermined. V was pared by 3 bases and J by 14 bases, with 6 bases between. This CDR3 comprises 9 residues. The germline V gene encodes CDR1 SEHNR and CDR2 FQNEAQ (reference sequence). Healthy donors were controls matched for age and sex. Negative isolation yielded the CD8+ and CD4+ T cells, while FACS enriched the TEMRA cells. An input of roughly 0.5 to 1 ug of RNA was subjected to reverse transcription using random hexamers. The amplification used immunoSEQ multiplex PCR on TCR beta CDR3; it spanned 54 Vbeta and 13 Jbeta. TCRdb re-analysed the immunoSEQ multiplex PCR reads in MiXCR, keeping a single row per CDR3 protein. The table has about 200,000 distinct CDR3 sequences, approximately 95% seen once; the top ten hold about 0.1%. These data originate in a study of CD8 T cells in Susac syndrome. Study observations and caveats: The relatively small number of individuals in the TCR sequencing and HLA analysis was acknowledged by the study.

The rearrangement joins TRBV7-9 to TRBJ2-3; D might be TRBD1 or TRBD2, each matching 5 bases. The TCR originated in a human donor in good health. The sequencing sample was made of CD4+ T cells from PBMCs. This chain's CDR3 is CASSFGAYF. CDR3 in DNA: TGTGCCAGCAGCTTCGGGGCGTATTTT.